These 26 T cell receptor beta chains were all obtained from the same sample, sequenced in a study of CD8 T cells in ankylosing spondylitis. Findings and caveats of the study: For ankylosing spondylitis blood, a TCR beta motif of 7 or 8 highly homologous variants appeared characteristic.

Their antigens are not known. TCRdb processed the 5' RACE reads anew with MiXCR; each CDR3 protein has one entry. The sample has approximately 520,000 distinct CDR3 sequences, 5.3% seen once. The sample taken for sequencing was blood, either unsorted or a sorted T cell fraction (not recorded which). The receptors shown here come from a male donor with ankylosing spondylitis.

This clonotype appeared many times. V and J are TRBV11-3 and TRBJ2-2; D perhaps matches TRBD2 (5 bases). Trimming removed 5 bases at V and 8 bases at J, with 12 bases between. The length of the CDR3 is 13 residues. Germline V gives CDR1 SGHNT, CDR2 YENEEA. CDR3: CASSTPSRGELFF. The CDR3 nucleotides are TGTGCCAGCAGCACACCTAGCAGGGGGGAGCTGTTTTTT.

In its sample, this clonotype was seen many times. V usage is TRBV5-6 and J usage is TRBJ2-2; the match to TRBD2 covers 7 bases. The CDR3 has 16 residues. Germline CDR1 reads SGHDT; CDR2 reads YYEEEE. V shed 0 bases, J shed 3 bases, and the junction held 5 bases outside the gene matches. This chain's CDR3 is CASSLVAGAHTGELFF. In DNA form, the CDR3 reads TGTGCCAGCAGCTTGGTGGCGGGAGCCCACACCGGGGAGCTGTTTTTT. Filled out from reference TRBV5-6 and TRBJ2-2, the complete variable domain reads DAGVTQSPTHLIKTRGQQVTLRCSPKSGHDTVSWYQQALGQGPQFIFQYYEEEERQRGNFPDRFSGHQFPNYSSELNVNALLLGDSALYLCASSLVAGAHTGELFFGEGSRLTVL.

This clonotype has more than one count but fewer than ten. The chain is built from TRBV10-3 and TRBJ2-3, with 11 bases identical to TRBD1. The CDR3 is 15 amino acids. The V segment lost 7 bases and the J segment 4 bases; nucleotides outside the gene matches: 7. The germline CDR1 and CDR2 sequences are ENHRY and SYGVKD. The CDR3 reads CAITFGQGASDTQYF. CDR3 DNA sequence: TGTGCCATCACCTTTGGACAGGGGGCGTCAGATACGCAGTATTTT.

The chain links TRBV20-1 to TRBJ1-4, with unresolved D. This CDR3 has 12 amino acids. The germline CDR1 and CDR2 sequences are DFQATT and SNEGSKA (reference sequence). V dropped 6 bases and J dropped 0 bases, with 5 bases sitting between them. The DNA of the CDR3 is TGCAGTGCCGCTGCAACTAATGAAAAACTGTTTTTT. This encodes CSAAATNEKLFF.

The chain has TRBV20-1 and TRBJ2-1; D remains unclear. V was cut by 4 bases and J by 6 bases, with 13 bases left in between. Germline V lookup: CDR1 DFQATT, CDR2 SNEGSKA (reference sequence). This CDR3 is built from 13 residues. Here the CDR3 DNA reads TGCAGTGCTACCCTGTCTAGTATCAATGAGCAGTTCTTC. This codes for CSATLSSINEQFF.

This clonotype was picked up many times. CDR3 sequence (DNA): TGTGCCAGCAGTGAACAGGGTAACCACGAGCAGTACTTC. Translated, it gives CASSEQGNHEQYF. The chain uses TRBV6-1 and TRBJ2-7; a possible D gene is TRBD1 (5 bases). V shed 2 bases and J shed 5 bases, with 10 bases lying between them. CDR3 length equals 13 residues. The germline CDR1 and CDR2 sequences are MNHNS and SASEGT.

This clonotype was observed at least ten times. This sequence joins TRBV7-9 and TRBJ1-5; TRBD1 aligns across 10 bases. The junction had 4 bases not matched to a gene; V was cut back by 4 bases and J by 7 bases. Germline CDR1 and CDR2: SEHNR and FQNEAQ (reference sequence). This CDR3 is built from 14 residues. CDR3 nucleotides: TGTGCCAGCAGCTCGGGACAGGGGCTACAGCCCCAGCATTTT. Translating it yields CASSSGQGLQPQHF.

Ten or more counts support this clonotype. The gene calls are TRBV29-1 and TRBJ2-3; no reliable D call. Germline V gene sequence: CDR1 SQVTM, CDR2 ANQGSEA. V was trimmed by 6 bases and J by 2 bases, leaving 15 bases between them. CDR3 length: 14 amino acids. The CDR3: CSVPRLTPTDTQYF. The CDR3 DNA reads as TGCAGCGTCCCGCGTCTAACCCCCACAGATACGCAGTATTTT.

This clonotype was seen many times. This sequence joins TRBV5-4 and TRBJ1-1; D is ambiguous. The germline gives CDR1 SGHNT, CDR2 YYREEE (reference sequence). The germline V and J ends were trimmed by 0 bases and 1 base, with 7 bases remaining between them. CDR3 length equals 14 residues. CDR3 in amino acids: CASSLGAQNTEAFF. CDR3 coding DNA: TGTGCCAGCAGCTTGGGGGCCCAGAACACTGAAGCTTTCTTT.

This clonotype occurred many times. The chain links TRBV7-2 to TRBJ2-7, with D hard to call. Germline V gene sequence: CDR1 SGHTA, CDR2 FQGNSA. This CDR3 is 15 amino acids long. Deletions cut 2 bases from V and 0 bases from J, with 11 bases between. The CDR3 protein is CASSLRVWDSYEQYF. Written as DNA, the CDR3 is TGTGCCAGCAGCTTAAGGGTCTGGGACTCCTACGAGCAGTACTTC.

The chain carries TRBV7-9 and TRBJ2-7; no definite D call. Germline V lookup: CDR1 SEHNR, CDR2 FQNEAQ (reference sequence). V dropped 5 bases and J dropped 0 bases, with 14 bases sitting between them. The CDR3 loop spans 15 amino acids. The CDR3 reads CASSRGRTSSYEQYF. The DNA of the CDR3 is TGTGCCAGCAGCCGCGGACGGACGAGCTCCTACGAGCAGTACTTC.

This clonotype occurred many times. The chain carries TRBV20-1 and TRBJ2-7; 7 bases are shared with TRBD1. Germline CDR1 and CDR2: DFQATT and SNEGSKA (reference sequence). The CDR3 is 13 amino acids. V dropped 6 bases and J dropped 4; count of bases not matched to a gene: 9. CDR3 region: CSASDRKQYEQYF. DNA for the CDR3: TGCAGTGCATCGGACAGGAAACAATACGAGCAGTACTTC.

This clonotype was found many times. The gene calls are TRBV27 and TRBJ2-1; 10 bases line up with TRBD1. V lost 1 base, J lost 5 bases, and 5 bases stayed unmatched. In germline, CDR1 is MNHEY, CDR2 SMNVEV (reference sequence). CDR3 size: 16 residues. DNA for the CDR3: TGTGCCAGCAGTTTATTTGGGACAGGGGCTAACAATGAGCAGTTCTTC. This translates into CASSLFGTGANNEQFF.

This clonotype was observed many times. The genes are TRBV28 and TRBJ2-5; 9 positions agree with TRBD2. This CDR3 comprises 14 residues. Germline values: CDR1 MDHEN, CDR2 SYDVKM. V shed 4 bases and J 1 base; nucleotides not matched to a gene: 1. The CDR3 DNA reads TGTGCCAGCAGTTCACTAGCGGGCCAAGAGACCCAGTACTTC. Translating gives CASSSLAGQETQYF.

This clonotype was observed many times. V and J are TRBV7-9 and TRBJ1-2, with 8 bases lining up with TRBD1. The CDR3 consists of 15 residues. J was trimmed by 8 bases and V by 5 bases; bases with no gene match: 13. Germline V gene data show CDR1 as SEHNR and CDR2 as FQNEAQ (reference sequence). CDR3 protein: CASSPSLGTGEGYTF. Written as DNA, the CDR3 is TGTGCCAGCAGCCCGTCCCTTGGGACAGGCGAAGGCTACACCTTC.

This clonotype was detected many times. This chain joins TRBV12-3 or TRBV12-4 and TRBJ2-1; tentatively, D is TRBD1 (6 bases). V dropped 10 bases and J dropped 7 bases, with 17 bases sitting between them. CDR3 size: 13 residues. This chain's CDR3 is CATRTVGKNEQFF. As DNA, the CDR3 is TGTGCCACCCGGACAGTAGGAAAAAATGAGCAGTTCTTC.

This clonotype occurred many times. The chain links TRBV7-2 to TRBJ2-7; the D gene is possibly TRBD1 (6 bases). CDR3 length equals 14 residues. The germline V and J ends were trimmed by 6 bases and 5 bases, with 17 bases remaining between them. Germline lookup yields CDR1 SGHTA and CDR2 FQGNSA. The CDR3 DNA follows: TGTGCCAGCAGATTGACCGGGACAAAGGACGAGCAGTACTTC. It specifies CASRLTGTKDEQYF.

The sample holds many counts of this clonotype. The chain carries TRBV10-3 and TRBJ1-4; D gene ambiguous. The CDR3 extends over 14 amino acids. The germline V and J ends were trimmed by 5 bases and 0 bases, with 7 bases remaining between them. The V gene's germline CDR1 is ENHRY and CDR2 SYGVKD. CDR3 residues: CAISTFATNEKLFF. The CDR3, as DNA: TGTGCCATCAGTACATTTGCAACTAATGAAAAACTGTTTTTT.

There are many counts of this clonotype. The chain employs TRBV6-1 and TRBJ2-1, with 8 bases identical to TRBD1. V dropped 8 bases and J dropped 5; count of bases not matched to a gene: 8. Per the germline V gene, CDR1 is MNHNS and CDR2 is SASEGT. CDR3 length equals 14 residues. In DNA form, the CDR3 reads TGTGCCAGCCTAGCTAACAGGGGGGACAATGAGCAGTTCTTC. Translation gives CASLANRGDNEQFF.

Many counts were recorded for this clonotype. The rearrangement links TRBV5-1 to TRBJ1-2; maybe TRBD1 (5 bases). This CDR3 comprises 13 residues. Germline V gene lookup returns CDR1 SGHRS and CDR2 YFSETQ. Trimming cost V 3 bases and J 4 bases, with 10 bases left between them. Written as DNA, the CDR3 is TGCGCCAGCAGCTATCGGGGCAGCTATGGCTACACCTTC. It codes for CASSYRGSYGYTF.

The CDR3 region has the DNA TGTGCCACCAGTCGCGACAGGGCTAGCACAGATACGCAGTATTTT. Translated, it gives CATSRDRASTDTQYF. V and J are TRBV24-1 and TRBJ2-3; 7 nucleotides agree with TRBD1. The trim removed 6 bases at V and 0 bases at J, leaving 5 bases unmatched. Germline V gene lookup returns CDR1 KGHDR and CDR2 SFDVKD. The CDR3 loop spans 15 amino acids.

Regarding this clonotype: An end of the junction differs from the germline gene, which may be a read error. V gene TRBV7-3 combines with J gene TRBJ2-2; D is unclear. This CDR3 spans 13 amino acids. Germline values: CDR1 SGHTA, CDR2 FQGTGA. The CDR3 DNA reads TGTGACAGCAGCTTTCTTCCCGTCGGGGAGCTGTTTTTT. Its protein product is CDSSFLPVGELFF.

This clonotype showed up many times. DNA of the CDR3: TGCGCCAGCAGCTTGTGGGGGGCACAGACCGAGCAGTACTTC. Its translation: CASSLWGAQTEQYF. The genes are TRBV5-1 and TRBJ2-7; either TRBD1 or TRBD2 may supply D (6 bases each). The germline CDR1 and CDR2 sequences are SGHRS and YFSETQ. V lost 1 base and J 6 bases, leaving 14 bases between the germline ends. The CDR3 runs to 14 residues.

This clonotype was detected ten times or more. At one end, the junction sequence differs from germline, possibly due to a read error. V is TRBV6-2 or TRBV6-3 and J is TRBJ2-1, with a tentative D call TRBD2 (5 bases). This CDR3 is built from 12 residues. CDR1 MNHEY and CDR2 SVGEGT come from the germline V gene. CDR3 nucleotides: TGTGCCAGCAGTTACACAAAGCTTGGACTGCTCTTC. Its translation: CASSYTKLGLLF.

The genes are TRBV30 and TRBJ2-1; 7 bases map to TRBD1. Looked up from germline, CDR1 is GTSNPN and CDR2 is SVGIG (reference sequence). The CDR3 is 14 residues long. After removal of 3 bases from V and 1 base from J, the junction contained 3 bases not matched to a gene. CDR3 coding DNA: TGTGCCTGGAGACCGGGACAGTCCTACAATGAGCAGTTCTTC. This gives the protein CAWRPGQSYNEQFF.

The V gene is TRBV4-3, the J gene TRBJ2-3; D call uncertain. Germline lookup yields CDR1 LGHNA and CDR2 YSLEER. V was shortened by 0 bases and J by 3 bases, with 7 bases between the two germline ends. CDR3 length: 14 residues. CDR3 DNA: TGCGCCAGCAGCCAAGATGTGGAAACAGATACGCAGTATTTT. It yields the protein CASSQDVETDTQYF.